The 4 T cell receptor beta chains in this list originate from one sample, sequenced in a study of OX40 agonist ivuxolimab in advanced cancers. Repertoires were generated with immunoSEQ multiplex PCR, while TCRdb's copy carries only in-frame clones and drops some. The sample holds approximately 79,000 clones; around 87% are singletons and the top ten take under 3%. The input for sequencing was CD4+ or CD8+ T cells sorted from blood, taken in a trial of the OX40 agonist ivuxolimab. The receptors here all came from an adult with an advanced solid tumor such as melanoma, head and neck, liver or kidney cancer.

J is TRBJ1-2 and V is TRBV18; tentative D call: TRBD1 (6 bases). The V end was cut by 8 bases, the J end by 4 bases, with 14 bases between. This CDR3 has 13 amino acids. Germline loops: CDR1 KGHSH, CDR2 LQKENI. CDR3: CASRNGQSYGYTF. CDR3 DNA sequence: TGTGCCAGCCGAAATGGACAGTCCTATGGCTACACCTTC. The whole variable domain, filled in from reference TRBV18 and TRBJ1-2, reads NAGVMQNPRHLVRRRGQEARLRCSPMKGHSHVYWYRQLPEEGLKFMVYLQKENIIDESGMPKERFSAEFPKEGPSILRIQQVVRGDSAAYFCASRNGQSYGYTFGSGTRLTVV.

The gene calls are TRBV7-9 and TRBJ1-5, with D possibly matching TRBD1 (5 bases). CDR3 length: 15 amino acids. Trimming removed 2 bases at V and 3 bases at J, with 11 bases between. Per the germline V gene, CDR1 is SEHNR and CDR2 is FQNEAQ (reference sequence). As DNA, the CDR3 is TGTGCCAGCAGCTTATCCTCAGGGTCCAATCAGCCCCAGCATTTT. Its translation: CASSLSSGSNQPQHF.

CDR3 in amino acids: CASSPWDRKPYGYTF. CDR3 bases: TGTGCCAGCAGCCCCTGGGACAGGAAACCCTATGGCTACACCTTC. V and J are TRBV7-2 and TRBJ1-2; 8 positions match TRBD1. CDR3 size: 15 residues. V lost 5 bases, J lost 4 bases, and 9 bases stayed unmatched. Germline V gene sequence: CDR1 SGHTA, CDR2 FQGNSA.

The V and J genes are TRBV12-5 and TRBJ1-1, with D unclear. V lost 0 bases and J lost 6, with 5 bases in between. This CDR3 contains 12 residues. Germline assignment: CDR1 LGHNT and CDR2 FRNRAP. Written as DNA, the CDR3 is TGTGCTAGTGGTTTGGTAAGGTCTGAAGCTTTCTTT. Translated: CASGLVRSEAFF. Full variable domain (outside the CDR3, taken from reference TRBV12-5 and TRBJ1-1): DARVTQTPRHKVTEMGQEVTMRCQPILGHNTVFWYRQTMMQGLELLAYFRNRAPLDDSGMPKDRFSAEMPDATLATLKIQPSEPRDSAVYFCASGLVRSEAFFGQGTRLTVV.